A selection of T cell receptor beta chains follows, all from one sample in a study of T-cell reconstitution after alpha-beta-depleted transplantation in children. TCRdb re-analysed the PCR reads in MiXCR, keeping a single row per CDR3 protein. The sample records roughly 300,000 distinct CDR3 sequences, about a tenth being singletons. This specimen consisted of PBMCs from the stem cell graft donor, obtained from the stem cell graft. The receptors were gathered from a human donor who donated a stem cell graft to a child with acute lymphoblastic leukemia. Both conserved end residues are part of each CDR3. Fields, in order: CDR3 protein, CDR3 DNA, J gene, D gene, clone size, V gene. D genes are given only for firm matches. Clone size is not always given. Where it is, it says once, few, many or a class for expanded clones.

CDR3: CASSVGGGEKETQYF; DNA: TGTGCCAGCAGCGTAGGTGGGGGCGAGAAAGAGACCCAGTACTTC; J: TRBJ2-5; D: -; size: few; V: TRBV9
CDR3: CASSWADGEAFF; DNA: TGTGCCAGCAGCTGGGCGGACGGTGAAGCTTTCTTT; J: TRBJ1-1; D: -; size: -; V: TRBV11-2
CDR3: CASRPENPSYNEQFF; DNA: TGTGCCAGCAGACCGGAAAATCCCTCCTACAATGAGCAGTTCTTC; J: TRBJ2-1; D: -; size: few; V: TRBV7-9
CDR3: CASSTRTGGSYEQYF; DNA: TGCGCCAGCAGCACTCGGACAGGGGGCTCCTACGAGCAGTACTTC; J: TRBJ2-7; D: TRBD1; size: -; V: TRBV4-3
CDR3: CASSDSGATYNEQFF; DNA: TGTGCCAGCAGTGACTCGGGAGCTACCTACAATGAGCAGTTCTTC; J: TRBJ2-1; D: -; size: -; V: TRBV6-4
CDR3: CATSRDILYQETQYF; DNA: TGTGCCACCAGCAGAGATATCCTGTACCAAGAGACCCAGTACTTC; J: TRBJ2-5; D: -; size: many; V: TRBV15
CDR3: CASSEGKGMEETQYF; DNA: TGTGCCAGCTCAGAGGGGAAGGGGATGGAGGAGACCCAGTACTTC; J: TRBJ2-5; D: -; size: -; V: TRBV4-2
CDR3: CAIGRTQYF; DNA: TGTGCCATAGGGAGAACGCAGTATTTT; J: TRBJ2-3; D: -; size: few; V: TRBV7-2
CDR3: CAISPLDRNYEQYF; DNA: TGTGCCATCAGTCCCCTGGACAGGAACTACGAGCAGTACTTC; J: TRBJ2-7; D: TRBD1; size: -; V: TRBV10-3
CDR3: CASSSMGGSAGANVLTF; DNA: TGTGCCAGCAGCTCTATGGGGGGTAGCGCTGGGGCCAACGTCCTGACTTTC; J: TRBJ2-6; D: -; size: -; V: TRBV7-9
CDR3: CASSQTTGLMTYNSPLHF; DNA: TGCGCCAGCAGCCAGACGACAGGGCTAATGACCTATAATTCACCCCTCCACTTT; J: TRBJ1-6; D: TRBD1; size: few; V: TRBV4-1
CDR3: CASSLTGTSGSGEQFF; DNA: TGTGCCAGCAGCCTAACCGGGACTAGCGGGAGCGGTGAGCAGTTCTTC; J: TRBJ2-1; D: TRBD2; size: few; V: TRBV7-3
CDR3: CSVVDGGGETQYF; DNA: TGCAGTGTAGTTGACGGAGGGGGAGAGACCCAGTACTTC; J: TRBJ2-5; D: -; size: -; V: TRBV20-1
CDR3: CASRAEGGVSYEQYF; DNA: TGTGCCAGCAGAGCCGAAGGGGGAGTCTCCTACGAGCAGTACTTC; J: TRBJ2-7; D: -; size: few; V: TRBV28
CDR3: CASSFLQGLNSPLHF; DNA: TGTGCCAGCAGTTTCTTACAGGGTTTGAATTCACCCCTCCACTTT; J: TRBJ1-6; D: -; size: -; V: TRBV12-3/TRBV12-4
CDR3: CASSYFGDTEAFF; DNA: TGTGCCAGCAGTTACTTCGGGGACACTGAAGCTTTCTTT; J: TRBJ1-1; D: -; size: few; V: TRBV6-5
CDR3: CASSSGTAQETQYF; DNA: TGTGCCAGCAGCTCCGGGACAGCACAAGAGACCCAGTACTTC; J: TRBJ2-5; D: TRBD1; size: -; V: TRBV7-9
CDR3: CASSCGQGACGYTF; DNA: TGCGCCAGCAGCTGCGGACAGGGGGCATGTGGCTACACCTTC; J: TRBJ1-2; D: TRBD1; size: few; V: TRBV5-1
CDR3: CSTKTGSGSYNEQFF; DNA: TGCAGTACCAAAACAGGGAGTGGCTCCTACAATGAGCAGTTCTTC; J: TRBJ2-1; D: -; size: -; V: TRBV20-1
CDR3: CASSPGTGGTEAFF; DNA: TGTGCCAGCAGCCCCGGGACAGGGGGCACTGAAGCTTTCTTT; J: TRBJ1-1; D: TRBD1; size: many; V: TRBV12-3/TRBV12-4
CDR3: CASSSTLHNEQFF; DNA: TGTGCCAGCAGTTCGACTCTCCACAATGAGCAGTTCTTC; J: TRBJ2-1; D: -; size: many; V: TRBV28
CDR3: CASRHPRDRHYEQYF; DNA: TGTGCCAGCAGACACCCACGGGACAGACACTACGAGCAGTACTTC; J: TRBJ2-7; D: TRBD1; size: -; V: TRBV11-2
CDR3: CASSETGPVPSGELFF; DNA: TGTGCCAGCAGTGAGACAGGCCCTGTACCTTCCGGGGAGCTGTTTTTT; J: TRBJ2-2; D: -; size: -; V: TRBV12-3/TRBV12-4
CDR3: CASSQDRGGGYNQPQHF; DNA: TGCGCCAGCAGCCAAGATCGGGGAGGGGGCTACAATCAGCCCCAGCATTTT; J: TRBJ1-5; D: TRBD1; size: few; V: TRBV4-3
CDR3: CASSVASGGVNSPLHF; DNA: TGTGCCAGCAGCGTAGCATCTGGGGGGGTTAATTCACCCCTCCACTTT; J: TRBJ1-6; D: -; size: few; V: TRBV9
CDR3: CASSHAGRVQETQYF; DNA: TGTGCCAGCAGCCATGCGGGTCGGGTACAAGAGACCCAGTACTTC; J: TRBJ2-5; D: -; size: many; V: TRBV5-8
CDR3: CASSLGGDGSYEQYF; DNA: TGTGCCAGCAGCTTAGGGGGGGACGGTTCCTACGAGCAGTACTTC; J: TRBJ2-7; D: -; size: few; V: TRBV7-2
CDR3: CASSVGGVPDTQYF; DNA: TGTGCCAGCAGCGTAGGGGGTGTCCCAGATACGCAGTATTTT; J: TRBJ2-3; D: -; size: few; V: TRBV9
CDR3: CASSPGQDAPEAFF; DNA: TGTGCCAGCAGTCCCGGACAGGACGCCCCTGAAGCTTTCTTT; J: TRBJ1-1; D: TRBD1; size: -; V: TRBV27
CDR3: CASSPGSYNSPLHF; DNA: TGTGCCAGCTCACCCGGGTCCTATAATTCACCCCTCCACTTT; J: TRBJ1-6; D: -; size: -; V: TRBV18
CDR3: CSASEGRVRDTQYF; DNA: TGCAGTGCTAGTGAGGGTCGCGTGCGAGATACGCAGTATTTT; J: TRBJ2-3; D: -; size: -; V: TRBV20-1
CDR3: CASSTSSGGYTF; DNA: -; J: TRBJ1-2; D: -; size: -; V: TRBV6-6
CDR3: CASSLALGTHSTGPLHF; DNA: TGTGCCAGCAGTCTGGCCCTAGGGACACATTCCACTGGCCCCCTCCACTTT; J: TRBJ1-6; D: -; size: many; V: TRBV28
CDR3: CASSLWAGEGTGELFF; DNA: TGTGCCAGCAGCTTATGGGCGGGTGAAGGCACCGGGGAGCTGTTTTTT; J: TRBJ2-2; D: -; size: -; V: TRBV7-9
CDR3: CSAGRGGNTDTQYF; DNA: TGCAGTGCTGGCAGGGGAGGGAACACAGATACGCAGTATTTT; J: TRBJ2-3; D: -; size: few; V: TRBV20-1
CDR3: CSARDGGTGRTEAFF; DNA: TGCAGTGCTAGAGATGGGGGGACAGGTCGGACTGAAGCTTTCTTT; J: TRBJ1-1; D: TRBD1; size: -; V: TRBV20-1
CDR3: CASKEASEETQYF; DNA: TGTGCCTCGAAGGAGGCTAGCGAAGAGACCCAGTACTTC; J: TRBJ2-5; D: -; size: few; V: TRBV12-3/TRBV12-4
CDR3: CASSLGTDSTEAFF; DNA: TGTGCCAGCAGCTTAGGGACGGACAGCACTGAAGCTTTCTTT; J: TRBJ1-1; D: -; size: many; V: TRBV7-3
CDR3: CSATGLLWGSARPQHF; DNA: TGCAGTGCCACGGGACTTCTTTGGGGGTCGGCTCGGCCCCAGCATTTT; J: TRBJ1-5; D: -; size: few; V: TRBV20-1
CDR3: CASSGRQGTDTQYF; DNA: TGTGCCAGCAGTGGTAGGCAGGGGACAGATACGCAGTATTTT; J: TRBJ2-3; D: -; size: -; V: TRBV2
CDR3: CAIQRQGTSVQPQHF; DNA: TGTGCCATCCAGAGACAGGGCACTTCGGTTCAGCCCCAGCATTTT; J: TRBJ1-5; D: TRBD1; size: few; V: TRBV6-1
CDR3: CASIGSGRTYNEQFF; DNA: TGTGCCAGTATCGGAAGCGGGAGGACCTACAATGAGCAGTTCTTC; J: TRBJ2-1; D: TRBD2; size: -; V: TRBV12-3/TRBV12-4
CDR3: CASSQPGYKNTEAFF; DNA: TGTGCCAGCAGCCAACCGGGGTATAAGAACACTGAAGCTTTCTTT; J: TRBJ1-1; D: -; size: -; V: TRBV4-2
CDR3: CASSAGPEREEQFF; DNA: TGTGCCAGCAGCGCAGGCCCTGAGCGGGAGGAGCAGTTCTTC; J: TRBJ2-1; D: TRBD2; size: few; V: TRBV9
CDR3: CASSPPGTGFYEQYF; DNA: TGTGCCAGCAGCCCCCCCGGGACAGGGTTTTACGAGCAGTACTTC; J: TRBJ2-7; D: TRBD1; size: few; V: TRBV12-3/TRBV12-4
CDR3: CASSLSGRASSYNEQFF; DNA: TGTGCCAGCAGTTTATCGGGGCGGGCGAGCTCCTACAATGAGCAGTTCTTC; J: TRBJ2-1; D: -; size: -; V: TRBV27
CDR3: CASSPYDSLGGNTIYF; DNA: TGTGCCAGCAGTCCCTACGACAGCCTCGGTGGAAACACCATATATTTT; J: TRBJ1-3; D: -; size: -; V: TRBV27
CDR3: CATRSRYNEQFF; DNA: TGTGCCACCAGGAGTAGGTACAATGAGCAGTTCTTC; J: TRBJ2-1; D: -; size: -; V: TRBV24-1
CDR3: CSLGQGLPTEQYF; DNA: TGCAGCCTGGGACAGGGCCTTCCTACGGAGCAGTACTTC; J: TRBJ2-7; D: TRBD1; size: few; V: TRBV20-1
CDR3: CASSLAGGTRTQYF; DNA: TGTGCCAGCAGCTTAGCGGGAGGAACGAGAACCCAGTACTTC; J: TRBJ2-5; D: TRBD2; size: few; V: TRBV7-3
CDR3: CASSLVETQYF; DNA: TGTGCCAGCAGCTTAGTGGAGACCCAGTACTTC; J: TRBJ2-5; D: -; size: many; V: TRBV7-9
CDR3: CASTTGITEAFF; DNA: TGTGCCAGCACCACAGGTATCACTGAAGCTTTCTTT; J: TRBJ1-1; D: -; size: -; V: TRBV6-1
CDR3: CASCRVDTEAFF; DNA: TGTGCCAGCTGCAGGGTTGACACTGAAGCTTTCTTT; J: TRBJ1-1; D: -; size: few; V: TRBV7-2
CDR3: CSARDSWSGTSYNEQFF; DNA: TGCAGTGCTAGAGATTCTTGGAGCGGGACCTCCTACAATGAGCAGTTCTTC; J: TRBJ2-1; D: TRBD2; size: many; V: TRBV20-1